This T cell receptor beta chain was profiled in a study of shared clonotypes between healthy human individuals. The overall study: Each donor's CD8 memory used one plate, CD8 naive two, each CD4 subset three.

This clone came up once. CDR3 length: 16 amino acids. CDR1 MNHEY and CDR2 SVGAGI come from the germline V gene. Trimming took 3 bases from V and 0 from J, leaving 14 bases between them. The table came from immunoSEQ multiplex PCR; TCRdb's copy has only in-frame clones and leaves some out. The repertoire holds a few million clones, around 93% seen once, with under 2% in the top ten. The naive CD8 population came from CD45RO-negative cells selected for CCR7, without terminally differentiated effector memory CD45RA+ cells. The chain uses TRBV6-5 and TRBJ1-2; D gene ambiguous. The sequencing sample was made of naive CD8+ T cells from PBMCs. This clonotype was obtained from a man younger than 35 in good health. Some clones in this sample may be carry-over from other donors' samples. The CDR3 spells CASSYSWGNPNYGYTF. CDR3 in DNA: TGTGCCAGCAGTTATAGCTGGGGTAACCCTAACTATGGCTACACCTTC.